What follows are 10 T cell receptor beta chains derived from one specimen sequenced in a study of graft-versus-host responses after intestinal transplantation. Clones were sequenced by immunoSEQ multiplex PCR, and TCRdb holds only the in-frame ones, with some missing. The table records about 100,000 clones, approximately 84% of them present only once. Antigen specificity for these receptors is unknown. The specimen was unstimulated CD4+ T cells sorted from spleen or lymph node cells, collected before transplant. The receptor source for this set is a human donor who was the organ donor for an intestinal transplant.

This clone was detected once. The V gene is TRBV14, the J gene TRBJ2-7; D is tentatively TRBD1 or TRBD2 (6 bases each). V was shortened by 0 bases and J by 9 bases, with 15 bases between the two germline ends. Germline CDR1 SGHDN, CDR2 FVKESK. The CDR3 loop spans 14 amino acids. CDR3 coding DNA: TGTGCCAGCAGCCAAGATCGGGGGCTTTTCTGGCAGTACTTC. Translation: CASSQDRGLFWQYF.

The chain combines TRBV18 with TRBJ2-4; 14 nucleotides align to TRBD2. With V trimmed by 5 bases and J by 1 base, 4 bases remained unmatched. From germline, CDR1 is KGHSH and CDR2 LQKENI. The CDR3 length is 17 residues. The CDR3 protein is CASSLTSGGAAKNIQYF. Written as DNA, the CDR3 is TGTGCCAGCTCATTGACTAGCGGGGGGGCCGCCAAAAACATTCAGTACTTC.

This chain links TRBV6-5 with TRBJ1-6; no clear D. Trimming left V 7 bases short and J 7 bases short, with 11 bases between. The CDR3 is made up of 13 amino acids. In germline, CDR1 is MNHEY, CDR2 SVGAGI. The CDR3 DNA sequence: TGTGCCAGCACCCAAGCGGTAAATTCACCCCTCCACTTT. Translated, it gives CASTQAVNSPLHF.

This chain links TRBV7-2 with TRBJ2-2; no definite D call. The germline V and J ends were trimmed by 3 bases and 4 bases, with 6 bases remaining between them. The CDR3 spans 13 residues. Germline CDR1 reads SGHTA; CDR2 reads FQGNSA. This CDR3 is CASSLRPTGELFF. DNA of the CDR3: TGTGCCAGCAGCTTGCGGCCCACCGGGGAGCTGTTTTTT.

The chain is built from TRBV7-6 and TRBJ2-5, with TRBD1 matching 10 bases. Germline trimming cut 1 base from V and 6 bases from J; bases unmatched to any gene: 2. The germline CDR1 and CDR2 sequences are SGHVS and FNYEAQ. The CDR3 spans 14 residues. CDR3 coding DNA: TGTGCCAGCAGCTTAGGGACAGGGGGAAAGACCCAGTACTTC. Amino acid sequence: CASSLGTGGKTQYF.

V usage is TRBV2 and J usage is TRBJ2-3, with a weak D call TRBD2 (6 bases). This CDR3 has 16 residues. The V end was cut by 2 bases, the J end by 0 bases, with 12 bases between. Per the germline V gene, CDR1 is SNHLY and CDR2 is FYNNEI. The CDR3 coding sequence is TGTGCCAGCAGTGAATTTCCGGGGGATAGCACAGATACGCAGTATTTT. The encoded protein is CASSEFPGDSTDTQYF.

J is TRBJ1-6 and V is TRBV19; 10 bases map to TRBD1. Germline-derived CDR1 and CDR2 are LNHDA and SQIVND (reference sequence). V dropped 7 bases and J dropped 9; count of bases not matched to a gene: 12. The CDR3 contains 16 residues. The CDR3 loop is CASTQRDRGEGSPLHF. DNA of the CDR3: TGTGCCAGTACCCAAAGGGACAGGGGAGAAGGTTCACCCCTCCACTTT. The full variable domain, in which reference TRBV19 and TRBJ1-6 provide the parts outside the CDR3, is DGGITQSPKYLFRKEGQNVTLSCEQNLNHDAMYWYRQDPGQGLRLIYYSQIVNDFQKGDIAEGYSVSREKKESFPLTVTSAQKNPTAFYLCASTQRDRGEGSPLHFGNGTRLTVT.

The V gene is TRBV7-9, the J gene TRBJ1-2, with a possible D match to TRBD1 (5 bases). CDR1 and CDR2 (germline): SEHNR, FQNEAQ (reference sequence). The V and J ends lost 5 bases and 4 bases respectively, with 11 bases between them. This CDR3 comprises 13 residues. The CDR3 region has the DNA TGTGCCAGCAGCGTCTCCGGGGCCTATGGCTACACCTTC. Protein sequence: CASSVSGAYGYTF. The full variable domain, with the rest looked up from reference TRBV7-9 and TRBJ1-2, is DTGVSQNPRHKITKRGQNVTFRCDPISEHNRLYWYRQTLGQGPEFLTYFQNEAQLEKSRLLSDRFSAERPKGSFSTLEIQRTEQGDSAMYLCASSVSGAYGYTFGSGTRLTVV.

The CDR3 nucleotides read TGCGCCAGCAGCTTTTCAGGGGAGACCCAGTACTTC. Its translation: CASSFSGETQYF. The rearrangement uses TRBV5-1 and TRBJ2-5; possible D gene TRBD1, 5 bases. V was pared by 2 bases and J by 5 bases, with 7 bases between. This CDR3 has 12 amino acids. CDR1 and CDR2 from the germline V gene are SGHRS and YFSETQ.

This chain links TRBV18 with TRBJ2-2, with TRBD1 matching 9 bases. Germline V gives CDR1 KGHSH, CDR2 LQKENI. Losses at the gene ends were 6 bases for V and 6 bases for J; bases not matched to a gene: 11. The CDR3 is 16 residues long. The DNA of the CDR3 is TGTGCCAGCTCCGCGATCAGGGACAGGGAATCCGGGGAGCTGTTTTTT. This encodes CASSAIRDRESGELFF.